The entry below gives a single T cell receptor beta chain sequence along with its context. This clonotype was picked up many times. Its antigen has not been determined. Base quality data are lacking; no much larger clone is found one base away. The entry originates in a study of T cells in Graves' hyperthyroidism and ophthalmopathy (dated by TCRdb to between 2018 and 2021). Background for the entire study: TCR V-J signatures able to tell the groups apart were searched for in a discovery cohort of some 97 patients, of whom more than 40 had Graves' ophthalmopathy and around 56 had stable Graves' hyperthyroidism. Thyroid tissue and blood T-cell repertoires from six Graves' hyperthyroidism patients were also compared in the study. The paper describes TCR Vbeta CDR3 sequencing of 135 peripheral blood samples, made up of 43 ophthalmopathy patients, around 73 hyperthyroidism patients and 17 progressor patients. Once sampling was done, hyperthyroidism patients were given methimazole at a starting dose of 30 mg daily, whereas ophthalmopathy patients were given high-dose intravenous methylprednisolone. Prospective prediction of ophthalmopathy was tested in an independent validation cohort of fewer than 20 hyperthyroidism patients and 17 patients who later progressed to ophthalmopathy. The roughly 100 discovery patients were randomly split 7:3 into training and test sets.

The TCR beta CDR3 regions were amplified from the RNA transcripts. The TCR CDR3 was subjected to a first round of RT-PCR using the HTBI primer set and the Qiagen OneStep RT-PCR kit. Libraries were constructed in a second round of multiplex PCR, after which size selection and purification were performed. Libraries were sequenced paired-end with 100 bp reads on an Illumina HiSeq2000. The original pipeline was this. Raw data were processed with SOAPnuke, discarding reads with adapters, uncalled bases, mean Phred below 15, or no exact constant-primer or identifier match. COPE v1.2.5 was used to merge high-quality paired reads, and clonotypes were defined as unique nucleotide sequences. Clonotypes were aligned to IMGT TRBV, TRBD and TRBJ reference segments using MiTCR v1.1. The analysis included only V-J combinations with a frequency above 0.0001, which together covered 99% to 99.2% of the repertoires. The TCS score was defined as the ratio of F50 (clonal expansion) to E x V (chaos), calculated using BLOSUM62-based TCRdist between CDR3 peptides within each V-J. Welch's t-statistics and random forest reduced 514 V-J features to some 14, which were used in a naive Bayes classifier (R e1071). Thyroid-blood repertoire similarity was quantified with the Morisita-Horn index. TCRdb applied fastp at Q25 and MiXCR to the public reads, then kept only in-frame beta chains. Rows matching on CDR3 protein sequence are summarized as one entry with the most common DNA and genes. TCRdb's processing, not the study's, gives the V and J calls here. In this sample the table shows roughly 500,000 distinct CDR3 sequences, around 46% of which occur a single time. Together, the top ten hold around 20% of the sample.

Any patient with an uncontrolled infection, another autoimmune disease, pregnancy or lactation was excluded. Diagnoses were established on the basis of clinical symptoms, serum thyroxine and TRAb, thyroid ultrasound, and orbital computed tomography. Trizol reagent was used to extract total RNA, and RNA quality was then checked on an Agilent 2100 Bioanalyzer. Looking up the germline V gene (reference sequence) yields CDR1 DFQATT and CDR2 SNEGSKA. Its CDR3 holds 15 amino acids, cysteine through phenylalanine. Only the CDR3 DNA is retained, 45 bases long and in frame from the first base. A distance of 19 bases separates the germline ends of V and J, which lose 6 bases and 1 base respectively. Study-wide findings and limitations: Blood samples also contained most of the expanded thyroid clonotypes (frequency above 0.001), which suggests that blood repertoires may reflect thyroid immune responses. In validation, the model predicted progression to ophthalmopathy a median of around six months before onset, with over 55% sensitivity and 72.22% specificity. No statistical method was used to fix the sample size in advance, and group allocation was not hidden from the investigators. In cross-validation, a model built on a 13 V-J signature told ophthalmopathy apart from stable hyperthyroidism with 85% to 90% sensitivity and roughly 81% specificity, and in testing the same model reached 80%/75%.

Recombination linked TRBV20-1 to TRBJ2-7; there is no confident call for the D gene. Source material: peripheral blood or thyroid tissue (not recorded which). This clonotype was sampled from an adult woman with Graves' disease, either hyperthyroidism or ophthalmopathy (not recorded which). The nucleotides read TGCAGTGCCCCCAGGTCCGTGCAGGTTTCCTACGAGCAGTACTTC. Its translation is CSAPRSVQVSYEQYF.